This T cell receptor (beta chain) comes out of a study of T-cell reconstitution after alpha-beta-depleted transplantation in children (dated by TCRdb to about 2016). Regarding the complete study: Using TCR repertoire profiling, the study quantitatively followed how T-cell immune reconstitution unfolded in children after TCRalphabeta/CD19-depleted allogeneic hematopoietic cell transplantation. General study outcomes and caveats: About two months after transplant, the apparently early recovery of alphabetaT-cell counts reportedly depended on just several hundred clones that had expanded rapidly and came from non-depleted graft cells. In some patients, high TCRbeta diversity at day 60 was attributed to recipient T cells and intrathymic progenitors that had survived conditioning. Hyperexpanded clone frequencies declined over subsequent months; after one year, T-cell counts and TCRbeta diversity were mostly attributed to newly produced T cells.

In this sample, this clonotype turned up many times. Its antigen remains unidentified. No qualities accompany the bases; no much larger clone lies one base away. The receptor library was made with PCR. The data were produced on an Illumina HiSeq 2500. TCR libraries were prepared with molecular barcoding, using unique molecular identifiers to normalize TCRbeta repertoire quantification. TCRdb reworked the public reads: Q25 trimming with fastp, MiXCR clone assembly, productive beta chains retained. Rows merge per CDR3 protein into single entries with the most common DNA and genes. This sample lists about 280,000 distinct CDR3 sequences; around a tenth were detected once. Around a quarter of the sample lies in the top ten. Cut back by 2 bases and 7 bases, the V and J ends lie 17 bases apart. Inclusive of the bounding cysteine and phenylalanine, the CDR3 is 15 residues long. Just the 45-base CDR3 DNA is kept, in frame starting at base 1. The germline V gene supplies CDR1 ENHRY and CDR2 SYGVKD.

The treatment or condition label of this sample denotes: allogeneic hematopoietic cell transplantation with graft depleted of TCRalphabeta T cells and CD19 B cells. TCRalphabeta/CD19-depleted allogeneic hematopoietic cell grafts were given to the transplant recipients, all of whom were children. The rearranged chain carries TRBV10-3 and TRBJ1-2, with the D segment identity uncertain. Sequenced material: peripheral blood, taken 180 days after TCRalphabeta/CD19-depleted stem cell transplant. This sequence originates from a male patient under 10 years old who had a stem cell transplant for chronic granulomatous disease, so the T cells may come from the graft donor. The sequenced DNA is TGTGCCATCAGTGAGGAGGTCGGCCGTACCAGTGGCTACACCTTC. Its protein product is CAISEEVGRTSGYTF.